Shown below are 15 T cell receptor beta chains from a single sample sequenced in a study of blood T cell repertoires in COVID-19. The repertoire was sequenced with immunoSEQ multiplex PCR; TCRdb's copy has only in-frame clones and lacks some. The profile shows about 170,000 clones, roughly 82% of them singletons. The sample comprised peripheral blood. The receptors derive from a middle-aged woman with COVID-19, enrolled during active disease.

The J gene is TRBJ2-7, the V gene TRBV27; TRBD1 might be the D (6 bases). V lost 4 bases and J 4 bases, leaving 11 bases between the germline ends. Looked up from germline, CDR1 is MNHEY and CDR2 is SMNVEV (reference sequence). There are 13 residues in the CDR3. In DNA, the CDR3 is TGTGCCAGCAGTTGGACAGCTCGGTACGAGCAGTACGTC. Translating gives CASSWTARYEQYV.

This clone was detected once. The V and J genes are TRBV12-3 or TRBV12-4 and TRBJ2-7, with 7 positions matching TRBD2. This CDR3 spans 13 amino acids. Germline trimming cut 4 bases from V and 3 bases from J; bases unmatched to any gene: 3. CDR3 sequence reads: CASSSGLHYEQYF. The CDR3 DNA follows: TGTGCCAGCAGTTCGGGACTACACTACGAGCAGTACTTC.

V and J are TRBV9 and TRBJ2-2; D is perhaps TRBD1 (6 bases). The CDR3 contains 13 residues. Germline V gives CDR1 SGDLS, CDR2 YYNGEE. Between the trimmed V and J ends, which lost 8 bases and 0 bases, there was a span of 8 bases. The CDR3 loop reads CASNRANTGELFF. CDR3 sequence (DNA): TGTGCCAGTAACAGGGCGAACACCGGGGAGCTGTTTTTT.

This clone is a singleton in its sample. The rearrangement uses TRBV27 and TRBJ2-1; 10 nucleotides match TRBD2. The CDR3 length is 15 residues. Germline V gene data show CDR1 as MNHEY and CDR2 as SMNVEV (reference sequence). V lost 3 bases and J lost 7; bases outside the gene matches: 6. CDR3 DNA sequence: TGTGCCAGCAGTTTCCTAGCGGGAGCAGGTAATGAGCAGTTCTTC. It translates to CASSFLAGAGNEQFF.

The chain has TRBV30 and TRBJ2-6, with D unresolved. V was pared by 4 bases and J by 2 bases, with 3 bases between. The CDR3 extends over 12 amino acids. CDR1 GTSNPN and CDR2 SVGIG come from the germline V gene (reference sequence). In DNA form, the CDR3 reads TGTGCCTGGACTACTGGGGCCAACGTCCTGACTTTC. Translation gives CAWTTGANVLTF.

This chain uses TRBV11-2 with TRBJ2-7, with TRBD1 matching 9 bases. The trim removed 7 bases at V and 6 bases at J, leaving 13 bases unmatched. CDR3 length: 15 residues. Germline V gene lookup returns CDR1 SGHAT and CDR2 FQNNGV. The CDR3 loop reads CASTFRDREFGEQYV. The CDR3 DNA sequence: TGTGCCAGCACCTTCCGGGACAGGGAGTTTGGCGAGCAGTACGTC.

The CDR3 sequence: CASSSPGEGPFGYNEQFF. The CDR3 coding sequence is TGTGCCAGCAGTTCTCCAGGGGAGGGCCCTTTCGGCTACAATGAGCAGTTCTTC. The chain has TRBV28 and TRBJ2-1, with a tentative D call TRBD2 (7 bases). Germline loops: CDR1 MDHEN, CDR2 SYDVKM. The CDR3 has 18 residues. The V and J ends lost 4 bases and 3 bases respectively, with 22 bases between them.

The chain couples TRBV19 to TRBJ2-1; D possibly corresponds to TRBD1 (6 bases). Trimming took 5 bases from V and 5 from J, leaving 10 bases between them. The V gene's germline CDR1 is LNHDA and CDR2 SQIVND (reference sequence). The CDR3 extends over 13 amino acids. The DNA for the CDR3 is TGTGCCAGTAGTCTCCGACAGGACAATGAGCAGTTCTTC. Its translation is CASSLRQDNEQFF.

This rearrangement joins TRBV21-1 to TRBJ1-4; the DNA was not used to check the table's D call, TRBD1. TRBV21-1 is recorded as a pseudogene. This CDR3 has 13 residues. CDR3 nucleotides: TGTGCCAGGGACAGCACCATTAATGAAAAACTGTTTTTT. It specifies CARDSTINEKLFF.

The chain couples TRBV27 to TRBJ2-4, with 14 bases fitting TRBD2. This CDR3 has 19 residues. The germline V gene has CDR1 MNHEY and CDR2 SMNVEV (reference sequence). The V and J ends lost 5 bases and 4 bases, in that order; junction bases with no gene match: 13. The CDR3 protein is CASSPSGLAGAASKNIQYF. The CDR3 DNA follows: TGTGCCAGCAGTCCCTCGGGACTAGCGGGAGCGGCCTCAAAAAACATTCAGTACTTC.

This sequence joins TRBV7-3 and TRBJ2-5, with TRBD1 matching 8 bases. Germline V gene lookup returns CDR1 SGHTA and CDR2 FQGTGA. CDR3 size: 16 residues. The J segment lost 1 base and the V segment lost 1 base, leaving 5 bases of the junction unmatched. CDR3 nucleotide sequence: TGTGCCAGCAGCTTAATACACAGGGGGGTCCAAGAGACCCAGTACTTC. This translates into CASSLIHRGVQETQYF.

The rearrangement joins TRBV27 to TRBJ2-3; 12 nucleotides match TRBD2. V lost 5 bases and J lost 4; bases outside the gene matches: 13. CDR3 length equals 18 residues. CDR1 MNHEY and CDR2 SMNVEV come from the germline V gene (reference sequence). CDR3 in amino acids: CASSKPQLAGGRADTQYF. DNA for the CDR3: TGTGCCAGCAGTAAACCCCAACTAGCGGGAGGAAGGGCAGATACGCAGTATTTT.

This rearrangement joins TRBV6-5 to TRBJ2-7; possibly TRBD2 for D (6 bases). This CDR3 is built from 14 residues. V was clipped by 6 bases and J by 7 bases, with 19 bases between them. Per the germline V gene, CDR1 is MNHEY and CDR2 is SVGAGI. CDR3 DNA: TGTGCCAGCAGCCGACGACTAGGTCCCGTGGAGCAGTACTTC. It yields the protein CASSRRLGPVEQYF.

The chain joins TRBV5-4 to TRBJ1-3, with D tentatively TRBD1 (5 bases). The CDR3 extends over 14 amino acids. V was trimmed by 4 bases and J by 1 base, leaving 9 bases between them. Germline V gene data show CDR1 as SGHNT and CDR2 as YYREEE (reference sequence). The CDR3 DNA sequence: TGTGCCAGCAGCATCCGGGGGTCTGGAAACACCATATATTTT. It codes for CASSIRGSGNTIYF.

The V call is TRBV9, the J call TRBJ1-5, with unresolved D. V was cut by 0 bases and J by 5 bases, with 9 bases left in between. CDR3 length: 14 amino acids. The germline V gene encodes CDR1 SGDLS and CDR2 YYNGEE. The CDR3 DNA reads TGTGCCAGCAGCGTAGTGGGAGACGATCAGCCCCAGCATTTT. Amino acids: CASSVVGDDQPQHF.